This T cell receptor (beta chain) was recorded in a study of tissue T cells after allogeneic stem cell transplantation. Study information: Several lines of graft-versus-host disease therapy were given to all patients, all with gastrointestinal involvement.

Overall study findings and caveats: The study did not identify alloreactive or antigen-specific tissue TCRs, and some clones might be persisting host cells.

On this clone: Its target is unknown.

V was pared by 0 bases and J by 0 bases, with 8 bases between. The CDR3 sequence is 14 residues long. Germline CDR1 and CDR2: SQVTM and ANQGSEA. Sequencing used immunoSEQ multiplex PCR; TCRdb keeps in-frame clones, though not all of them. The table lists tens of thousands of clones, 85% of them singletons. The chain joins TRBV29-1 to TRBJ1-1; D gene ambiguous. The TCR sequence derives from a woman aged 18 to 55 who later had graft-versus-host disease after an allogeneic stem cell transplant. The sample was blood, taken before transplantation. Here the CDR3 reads CSVEDLLVNTEAFF. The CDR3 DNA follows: TGCAGCGTTGAAGATCTTCTAGTGAACACTGAAGCTTTCTTT. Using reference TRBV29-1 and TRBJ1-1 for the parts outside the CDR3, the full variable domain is SAVISQKPSRDICQRGTSLTIQCQVDSQVTMMFWYRQQPGQSLTLIATANQGSEATYESGFVIDKFPISRPNLTFSTLTVSNMSPEDSSIYLCSVEDLLVNTEAFFGQGTRLTVV.